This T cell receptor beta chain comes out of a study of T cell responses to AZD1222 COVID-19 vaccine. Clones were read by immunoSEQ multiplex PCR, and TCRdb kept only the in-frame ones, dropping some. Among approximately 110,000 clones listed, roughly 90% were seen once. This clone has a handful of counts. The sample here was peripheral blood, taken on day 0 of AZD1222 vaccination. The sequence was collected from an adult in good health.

This CDR3 reads CASSPQGRNEKLFF. The CDR3 DNA reads TGCGCCAGCAGCCCACAGGGGCGGAATGAAAAACTGTTTTTT. The chain is built from TRBV5-1 and TRBJ1-4, with TRBD1 matching 7 bases. CDR3 length: 14 amino acids. Trimming removed 4 bases from V and 5 bases from J; junction bases left unmatched: 5. CDR1 SGHRS and CDR2 YFSETQ come from the germline V gene. Filled out from reference TRBV5-1 and TRBJ1-4, the complete variable domain reads KAGVTQTPRYLIKTRGQQVTLSCSPISGHRSVSWYQQTPGQGLQFLFEYFSETQRNKGNFPGRFSGRQFSNSRSEMNVSTLELGDSALYLCASSPQGRNEKLFFGSGTQLSVL.